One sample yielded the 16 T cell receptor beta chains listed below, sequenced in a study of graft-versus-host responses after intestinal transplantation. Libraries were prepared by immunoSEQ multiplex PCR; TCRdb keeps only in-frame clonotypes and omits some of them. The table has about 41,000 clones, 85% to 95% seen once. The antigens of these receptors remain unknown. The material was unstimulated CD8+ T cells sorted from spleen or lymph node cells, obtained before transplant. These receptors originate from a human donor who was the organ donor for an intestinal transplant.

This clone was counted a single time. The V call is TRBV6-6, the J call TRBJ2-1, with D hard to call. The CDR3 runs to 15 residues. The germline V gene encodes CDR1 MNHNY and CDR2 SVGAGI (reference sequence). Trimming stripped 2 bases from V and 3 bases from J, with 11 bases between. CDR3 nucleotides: TGTGCCAGCAGTTACCCGGGCAGGAACTACAATGAGCAGTTCTTC. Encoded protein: CASSYPGRNYNEQFF.

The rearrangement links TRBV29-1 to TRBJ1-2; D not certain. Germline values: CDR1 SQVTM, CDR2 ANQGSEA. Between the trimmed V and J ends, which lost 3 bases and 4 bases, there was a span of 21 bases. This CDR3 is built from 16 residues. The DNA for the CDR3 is TGCAGCGTTGACGCCCGTCAAGAGCGCCCCGTCTATGGCTACACCTTC. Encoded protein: CSVDARQERPVYGYTF.

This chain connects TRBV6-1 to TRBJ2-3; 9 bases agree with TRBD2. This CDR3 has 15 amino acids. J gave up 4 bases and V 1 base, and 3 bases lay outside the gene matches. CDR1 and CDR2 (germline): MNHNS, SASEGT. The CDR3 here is CASSEGGGAADTQYF. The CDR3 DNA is TGTGCCAGCAGTGAAGGCGGGGGGGCCGCAGATACGCAGTATTTT.

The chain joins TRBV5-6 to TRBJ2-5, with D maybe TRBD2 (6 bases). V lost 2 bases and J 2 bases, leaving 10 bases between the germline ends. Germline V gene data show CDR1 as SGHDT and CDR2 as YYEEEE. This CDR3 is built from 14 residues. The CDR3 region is CASSFWGGQETQYF. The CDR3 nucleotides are TGTGCCAGCAGCTTCTGGGGAGGTCAAGAGACCCAGTACTTC.

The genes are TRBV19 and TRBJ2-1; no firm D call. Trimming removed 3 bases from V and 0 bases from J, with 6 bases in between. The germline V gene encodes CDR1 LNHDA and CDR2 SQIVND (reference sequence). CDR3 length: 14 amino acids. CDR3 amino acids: CASSITSSYNEQFF. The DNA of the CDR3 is TGTGCCAGTAGTATTACGAGCTCCTACAATGAGCAGTTCTTC.

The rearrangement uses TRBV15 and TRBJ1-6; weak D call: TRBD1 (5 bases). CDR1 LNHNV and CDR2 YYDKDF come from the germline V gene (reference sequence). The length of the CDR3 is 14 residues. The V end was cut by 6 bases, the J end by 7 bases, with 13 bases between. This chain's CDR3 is CATRPGLRNSPLHF. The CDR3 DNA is TGTGCCACCAGGCCGGGGCTAAGGAATTCACCCCTCCACTTT.

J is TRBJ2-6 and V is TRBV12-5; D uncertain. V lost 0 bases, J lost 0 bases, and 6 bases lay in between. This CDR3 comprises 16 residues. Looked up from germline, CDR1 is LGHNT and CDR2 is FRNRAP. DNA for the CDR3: TGTGCTAGTGGTTTGGTACTGGTCTCTGGGGCCAACGTCCTGACTTTC. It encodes CASGLVLVSGANVLTF.

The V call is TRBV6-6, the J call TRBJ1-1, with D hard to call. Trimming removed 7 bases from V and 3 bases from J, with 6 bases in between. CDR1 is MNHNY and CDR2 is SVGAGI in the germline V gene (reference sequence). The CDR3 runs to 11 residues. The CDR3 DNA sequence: TGTGCCAGCACGAGGTACACTGAAGCTTTCTTT. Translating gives CASTRYTEAFF.

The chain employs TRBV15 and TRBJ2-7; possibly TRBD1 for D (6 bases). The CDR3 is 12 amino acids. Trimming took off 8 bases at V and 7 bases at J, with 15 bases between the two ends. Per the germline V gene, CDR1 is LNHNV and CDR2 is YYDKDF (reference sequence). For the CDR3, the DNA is TGTGCCACCGCGCGACAGGACCCAGAGCAGTACTTC. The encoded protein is CATARQDPEQYF.

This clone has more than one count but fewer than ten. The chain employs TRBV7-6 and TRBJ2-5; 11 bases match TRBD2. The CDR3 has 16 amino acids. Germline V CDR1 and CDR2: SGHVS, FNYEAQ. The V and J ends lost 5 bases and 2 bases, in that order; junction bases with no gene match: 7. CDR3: CASSLLAGGRQETQYF. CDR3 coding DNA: TGTGCCAGCAGCCTGCTAGCGGGGGGCCGACAAGAGACCCAGTACTTC.

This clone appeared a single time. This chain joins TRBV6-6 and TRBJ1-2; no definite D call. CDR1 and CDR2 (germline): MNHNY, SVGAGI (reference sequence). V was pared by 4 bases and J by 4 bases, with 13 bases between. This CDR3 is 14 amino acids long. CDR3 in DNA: TGTGCCAGCAGTTTCCGGGAAGACGCCTATGGCTACACCTTC. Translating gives CASSFREDAYGYTF.

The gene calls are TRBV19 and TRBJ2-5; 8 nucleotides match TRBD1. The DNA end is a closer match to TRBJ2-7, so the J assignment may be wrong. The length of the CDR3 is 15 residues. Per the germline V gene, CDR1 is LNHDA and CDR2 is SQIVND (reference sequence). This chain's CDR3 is CASSTYQGAGYEQYF. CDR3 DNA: TGTGCCAGTAGTACCTATCAGGGGGCGGGATACGAGCAGTACTTC.

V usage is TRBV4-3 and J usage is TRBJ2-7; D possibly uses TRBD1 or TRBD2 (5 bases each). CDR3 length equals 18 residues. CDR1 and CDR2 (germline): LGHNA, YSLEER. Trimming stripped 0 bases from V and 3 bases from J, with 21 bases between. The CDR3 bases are TGCGCCAGCAGCCAAGATTTTGAAGGACCGGGGACCTTCTACGAGCAGTACTTC. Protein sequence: CASSQDFEGPGTFYEQYF.

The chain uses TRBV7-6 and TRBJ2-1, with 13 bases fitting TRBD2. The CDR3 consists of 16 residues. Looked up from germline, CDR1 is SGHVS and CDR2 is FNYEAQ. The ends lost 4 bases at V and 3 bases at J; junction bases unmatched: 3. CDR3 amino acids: CASSSLAGGRYNEQFF. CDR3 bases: TGTGCCAGCAGCTCACTAGCGGGGGGGCGCTACAATGAGCAGTTCTTC. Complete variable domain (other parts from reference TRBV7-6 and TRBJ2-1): GAGVSQSPRYKVTKRGQDVALRCDPISGHVSLYWYRQALGQGPEFLTYFNYEAQQDKSGLPNDRFSAERPEGSISTLTIQRTEQRDSAMYRCASSSLAGGRYNEQFFGPGTRLTVL.

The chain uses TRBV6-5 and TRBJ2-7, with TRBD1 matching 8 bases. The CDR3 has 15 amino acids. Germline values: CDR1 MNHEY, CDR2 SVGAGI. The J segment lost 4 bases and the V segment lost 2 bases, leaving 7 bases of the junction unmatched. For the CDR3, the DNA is TGTGCCAGCAGTTACGCCGCAGGGGGCGCTTACGAGCAGTACTTC. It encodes CASSYAAGGAYEQYF.

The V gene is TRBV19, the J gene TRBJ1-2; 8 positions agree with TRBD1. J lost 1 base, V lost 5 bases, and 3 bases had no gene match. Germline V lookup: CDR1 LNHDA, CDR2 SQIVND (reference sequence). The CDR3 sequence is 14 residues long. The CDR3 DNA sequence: TGTGCCAGTAGTTGGACAGGGTATAACTATGGCTACACCTTC. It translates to CASSWTGYNYGYTF. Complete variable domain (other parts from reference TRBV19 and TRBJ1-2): DGGITQSPKYLFRKEGQNVTLSCEQNLNHDAMYWYRQDPGQGLRLIYYSQIVNDFQKGDIAEGYSVSREKKESFPLTVTSAQKNPTAFYLCASSWTGYNYGYTFGSGTRLTVV.